These 21 T cell receptor beta chains were all obtained from the same sample, sequenced in a study of regulatory T cells in long-lasting Graves disease. Arm-PCR with iRepertoire HTBI primers amplified the CDR3 regions for these TCR beta libraries. TCRdb analysed the multiplex PCR reads with MiXCR anew, one entry per CDR3 protein. The sample has about 320,000 distinct CDR3 sequences; 15% to 20% are singletons. Time point specified: newly diagnosed GD, antithyroid drugs for less than 3 months. After RNA was extracted from PBMCs, the TCR library was made from it. The material sequenced was peripheral blood mononuclear cells (PBMCs), taken at new diagnosis, from a patient treated with antithyroid drugs. The source of these receptors is a female donor with Graves disease.

This clonotype was observed a few times. The chain recombines TRBV7-9 with TRBJ2-7; D could derive from TRBD1 or TRBD2 (6 bases each). CDR1 SEHNR and CDR2 FQNEAQ come from the germline V gene (reference sequence). The CDR3 spans 15 residues. V lost 2 bases, J lost 2 bases, and 13 bases lay in between. The CDR3 reads CASSLRGAGAYEQYF. DNA of the CDR3: TGTGCCAGCAGCTTAAGGGGGGCAGGGGCCTACGAGCAGTACTTC. The full variable domain, with the rest looked up from reference TRBV7-9 and TRBJ2-7, is DTGVSQNPRHKITKRGQNVTFRCDPISEHNRLYWYRQTLGQGPEFLTYFQNEAQLEKSRLLSDRFSAERPKGSFSTLEIQRTEQGDSAMYLCASSLRGAGAYEQYFGPGTRLTVT.

This clonotype was recorded many times. CDR3 loop: CASSSLEVVGTQYF. CDR3 DNA: TGTGCCAGCAGTTCGCTGGAGGTTGTAGGGACCCAGTACTTC. This sequence joins TRBV27 and TRBJ2-1; tentatively, D is TRBD2 (5 bases). The J call may be mistaken, given a closer DNA end match to TRBJ2-5. The CDR3 loop spans 14 amino acids. The V gene's germline CDR1 is MNHEY and CDR2 SMNVEV (reference sequence).

This clonotype appeared many times. This rearrangement joins TRBV28 to TRBJ2-7; 11 bases match TRBD2. The CDR3 consists of 18 residues. V trimming: 8 bases; J trimming: 6 bases; junction bases outside the gene matches: 21. From germline, CDR1 is MDHEN and CDR2 SYDVKM. In DNA, the CDR3 is TGTGCCAGCCGACCGTGGACTAGCGGGCCGATGACACTGGCCGAGCAGTACTTC. This gives the protein CASRPWTSGPMTLAEQYF.

This clonotype was recorded many times. CDR3 sequence reads: CASSSAPGQVNYGYTF. CDR3 coding DNA: TGTGCCAGCAGCTCAGCTCCGGGACAGGTTAACTATGGCTACACCTTC. The J gene is TRBJ1-2, the V gene TRBV7-3; 8 bases are a match to TRBD1. CDR3 length: 16 residues. CDR1 SGHTA and CDR2 FQGTGA come from the germline V gene. The ends lost 4 bases at V and 1 base at J; junction bases unmatched: 8.

This clonotype was seen at least ten times. This chain links TRBV2 with TRBJ2-6, with D possibly TRBD1 on 5 matching bases. Trimming pared 4 bases from V and 0 bases from J, leaving 7 bases between. Germline assignment: CDR1 SNHLY and CDR2 FYNNEI. This CDR3 has 15 amino acids. CDR3 sequence: CASSAQGSGANVLTF. The CDR3 nucleotides read TGTGCCAGCAGTGCGCAGGGCTCTGGGGCCAACGTCCTGACTTTC. Based on the CDR3 plus reference TRBV2 and TRBJ2-6, the full variable domain is EPEVTQTPSHQVTQMGQEVILRCVPISNHLYFYWYRQILGQKVEFLVSFYNNEISEKSEIFDDQFSVERPDGSNFTLKIRSTKLEDSAMYFCASSAQGSGANVLTFGAGSRLTVL.

This clonotype was counted many times. This chain uses TRBV2 with TRBJ2-2; 7 bases match TRBD2. Germline loops: CDR1 SNHLY, CDR2 FYNNEI. Trimming at V came to 3 bases and at J to 6 bases, leaving 10 bases not matched to a gene. The CDR3 length is 16 residues. The CDR3 protein is CASSELAGELSGELFF. DNA of the CDR3: TGTGCCAGCAGTGAGTTAGCGGGCGAGTTATCCGGGGAGCTGTTTTTT.

This clonotype has a count of ten or more. The gene calls are TRBV12-3 or TRBV12-4 and TRBJ2-3; possible D gene TRBD2, 5 bases. V was trimmed by 0 bases and J by 6 bases, leaving 7 bases between them. CDR3 length equals 13 residues. The CDR3 sequence is CASSLALADTQYF. The CDR3 DNA sequence: TGTGCCAGCAGTTTAGCCCTAGCTGATACGCAGTATTTT.

The chain joins TRBV12-3 or TRBV12-4 to TRBJ2-1; possible D gene TRBD1, 5 bases. Trimming stripped 3 bases from V and 3 bases from J, with 9 bases between. The CDR3 is 14 residues long. CDR3 DNA: TGTGCCAGCAGTTTTTCAGGGAACTACAATGAGCAGTTCTTC. Translated, it gives CASSFSGNYNEQFF.

This chain connects TRBV29-1 to TRBJ2-7; D is tentatively TRBD1 or TRBD2 (6 bases each). Trimming cost V 7 bases and J 6 bases, with 16 bases left between them. Germline V gene data show CDR1 as SQVTM and CDR2 as ANQGSEA. This CDR3 contains 12 residues. CDR3 sequence (DNA): TGCAGCGCCTCCTCCGGGGGCCTCGAGCAGTACTTC. Translated: CSASSGGLEQYF.

V is TRBV27 and J is TRBJ2-1, with TRBD1 matching over 11 bases. TRBJ2-5 matches the DNA end more closely, so the J call is doubtful. Germline CDR1 is MNHEY and CDR2 is SMNVEV (reference sequence). The length of the CDR3 is 18 residues. CDR3 in DNA: TGTGCCAGCAGTCCTGTCCTCGCCGGGACAGGGGGGTGGGAGACCCAGTACTTC. Translating it yields CASSPVLAGTGGWETQYF.

This clonotype has at least ten counts. V and J are TRBV19 and TRBJ1-1; the D gene is possibly TRBD1 (5 bases). V was shortened by 0 bases and J by 1 base, with 18 bases between the two germline ends. The germline CDR1 and CDR2 sequences are LNHDA and SQIVND (reference sequence). CDR3 size: 18 residues. The CDR3 DNA is TGTGCCAGTAGTATAGATCTAGGGGTAATCAGCCGGAACACTGAAGCTTTCTTT. Protein sequence: CASSIDLGVISRNTEAFF.

This clonotype was found many times. The rearrangement joins TRBV7-9 to TRBJ2-3; D is ambiguous. The germline CDR1 and CDR2 sequences are SEHNR and FQNEAQ (reference sequence). Trimming shortened V by 1 base and J by 6 bases, and 5 bases separated the two germline ends. The CDR3 sequence is 12 residues long. The CDR3 loop reads CASSLDGDTQYF. In DNA, the CDR3 is TGTGCCAGCAGCTTAGACGGGGATACGCAGTATTTT.

On this clonotype itself: This likely reflects a read error, since a far larger clone is one base away. This sequence joins TRBV7-9 and TRBJ2-7; D is unresolved. Trimming cost V 6 bases and J 9 bases, with 18 bases left between them. This CDR3 is built from 13 residues. Germline values: CDR1 SEHNR, CDR2 FQNEAQ (reference sequence). This CDR3 reads CASSSNIASGQYF. Written as DNA, the CDR3 is TGTGCCAGCAGTTCCAACATTGCGTCCGGGCAGTACTTC. The whole variable domain, remainder taken from reference TRBV7-9 and TRBJ2-7, is DTGVSQNPRHKITKRGQNVTFRCDPISEHNRLYWYRQTLGQGPEFLTYFQNEAQLEKSRLLSDRFSAERPKGSFSTLEIQRTEQGDSAMYLCASSSNIASGQYFGPGTRLTVT.

The chain couples TRBV7-8 to TRBJ1-2; tentative D call: TRBD1 (6 bases). The CDR3 spans 15 residues. V was pared by 1 base and J by 3 bases, with 12 bases between. Germline CDR1 reads SGHVS; CDR2 reads FQNEAQ. The CDR3 DNA follows: TGTGCCAGCAGCTTAGAGACAGGCAGTCACTATGGCTACACCTTC. It specifies CASSLETGSHYGYTF.

Only a few counts were recorded for this clonotype. The V call is TRBV5-1, the J call TRBJ2-1; maybe TRBD1 (5 bases). V lost 3 bases and J lost 8, with 18 bases in between. CDR1 and CDR2 (germline): SGHRS, YFSETQ. This CDR3 spans 15 amino acids. For the CDR3, the DNA is TGCGCCAGCAGCTCGACCTCCTCAACACAGGATGAGCAGTTCTTC. Translated: CASSSTSSTQDEQFF.

The chain carries TRBV27 and TRBJ2-2; tentatively, D is TRBD2 (6 bases). The V and J ends lost 3 bases and 5 bases respectively, with 22 bases between them. Germline V CDR1 and CDR2: MNHEY, SMNVEV (reference sequence). This CDR3 comprises 18 residues. This CDR3 is CASSFVRGAGSTTGELFF. CDR3 DNA sequence: TGTGCCAGCAGTTTTGTCAGAGGGGCGGGAAGCACAACCGGGGAGCTGTTTTTT.

This clonotype was seen at least ten times. The rearrangement links TRBV9 to TRBJ2-7, with TRBD1 identical over 9 bases. Germline CDR1 and CDR2: SGDLS and YYNGEE. J was trimmed by 9 bases and V by 3 bases; bases with no gene match: 7. The CDR3 runs to 13 residues. Here the CDR3 reads CASSAQRQGGQYF. CDR3 bases: TGTGCCAGCAGCGCCCAGCGACAGGGGGGGCAGTACTTC.

This clonotype occurred a few times. Possible read error: a much larger clone is one base away. The V call is TRBV20-1, the J call TRBJ2-7; TRBD2 matches at 7 bases. The CDR3 totals 15 residues. The germline gives CDR1 DFQATT, CDR2 SNEGSKA (reference sequence). The CDR3: CSTGMSWEGGYERYF. The CDR3, as DNA: TGCAGTACCGGCATGTCGTGGGAGGGAGGCTACGAGCGGTACTTC.

This clonotype was detected ten times or more. The chain employs TRBV28 and TRBJ2-1, with D possibly TRBD2 on 5 matching bases. Looked up from germline, CDR1 is MDHEN and CDR2 is SYDVKM. V gave up 6 bases and J gave up 5 bases, with 17 bases separating them. The CDR3 sequence is 15 residues long. The chain's CDR3 is CASSRGSLSNNEQFF. The CDR3 nucleotides read TGTGCCAGCAGCCGAGGGTCCCTTAGCAACAATGAGCAGTTCTTC.

This clonotype was counted many times. The V and J genes are TRBV28 and TRBJ2-1; TRBD2 matches 7 bases. The germline CDR1 and CDR2 sequences are MDHEN and SYDVKM. The trim removed 4 bases at V and 6 bases at J, leaving 12 bases unmatched. The CDR3 is 16 residues long. The CDR3 is CASSSQTSPRLNEQFF. DNA of the CDR3: TGTGCCAGCAGTTCCCAGACTAGCCCACGCCTCAATGAGCAGTTCTTC.

This clonotype was detected many times. The rearrangement links TRBV6-1 to TRBJ2-2, with D tentatively TRBD1 (5 bases). The CDR3 extends over 14 amino acids. Germline CDR1 is MNHNS and CDR2 is SASEGT. Trimming stripped 8 bases from V and 6 bases from J, with 16 bases between. DNA of the CDR3: TGTGCCAGCCAGGGCGCCATATTGTCCGGGGAGCTGTTTTTT. This codes for CASQGAILSGELFF.